This is a list of T cell receptor beta chains from one sample in a study of blood T cell repertoires in COVID-19. Measured with immunoSEQ multiplex PCR; TCRdb has only the in-frame clones, and not every one. The table records approximately 140,000 clones, about nine tenths of them present only once. Sequencing was carried out using PBMCs or T cells enriched from blood (not recorded which). The receptor set was obtained from a woman between 40 and 50 years old who had been exposed to COVID-19. The CDR3 runs from the conserved cysteine through the conserved F or W. Fields, in order: D gene, J gene, V gene, clone size, CDR3 DNA, CDR3 protein. A D gene is named only where the DNA matches it firmly. Expanded clones are given a class, and other clones once, few, many or no size at all.

D: TRBD1; J: TRBJ2-4; V: TRBV19; size: .; DNA: TGTGCCAGTAGTATCTGGACAGGGGCTCTAGCCAAAAACATTCAGTACTTC; CDR3: CASSIWTGALAKNIQYF
D: TRBD2; J: TRBJ2-7; V: TRBV12-3/TRBV12-4; size: .; DNA: TGTGCCAGCAGACTGCGGGAGTCCTTCGAGCAGTACTTC; CDR3: CASRLRESFEQYF
D: .; J: TRBJ1-4; V: TRBV27; size: .; DNA: TGTGCCAGCAGACCCGAGTCAACTAATGAAAAACTGTTTTTT; CDR3: CASRPESTNEKLFF
D: .; J: TRBJ1-2; V: TRBV19; size: .; DNA: TGTGCCAGTGGCAGACAGACCTATGGCTACACCTTC; CDR3: CASGRQTYGYTF
D: .; J: TRBJ1-2; V: TRBV29-1; size: .; DNA: TGCAGCGCTGGATACAGGGATGGCTACACCTTC; CDR3: CSAGYRDGYTF
D: TRBD1; J: TRBJ2-1; V: TRBV28; size: .; DNA: TGTGCCGGACCACAGGGGAGCTCCTACAATGAGCAGTTCTTC; CDR3: CAGPQGSSYNEQFF
D: .; J: TRBJ2-7; V: TRBV21-1; size: .; DNA: TGTGCCAGCAGCCACATGGACGAGCAGTACTTC; CDR3: CASSHMDEQYF
D: .; J: TRBJ1-2; V: TRBV29-1; size: .; DNA: TGCAGCGTTGACGCAGGGATATATGGCTACACCTTC; CDR3: CSVDAGIYGYTF
D: TRBD1; J: TRBJ1-2; V: TRBV5-1; size: .; DNA: TGCGCCAGCAGCCTCCGGCAGCCGGACAGGAGGGACTATGGCTACACCTTC; CDR3: CASSLRQPDRRDYGYTF
D: TRBD1; J: TRBJ1-1; V: TRBV15; size: few; DNA: TGTGCCACCGCCAGGGGGCCGACTGAAGCTTTCTTT; CDR3: CATARGPTEAFF
D: .; J: TRBJ2-7; V: TRBV9; size: once; DNA: TGTGCCAGCAGCGTAGACTTAACTACCTCCTACGAGCAGTACTTC; CDR3: CASSVDLTTSYEQYF
D: .; J: TRBJ2-1; V: TRBV5-4; size: .; DNA: TGTGCCAGCAGCTCCTTTCTCCGGCAGGGAAGCAATGAGCAGTTCTTC; CDR3: CASSSFLRQGSNEQFF
D: TRBD1; J: TRBJ2-3; V: TRBV5-4; size: .; DNA: TGTGCCAGCAGTCTCGGTGGCAGGGGGAAAGATACGCAGTATTTT; CDR3: CASSLGGRGKDTQYF
D: TRBD1; J: TRBJ1-1; V: TRBV5-1; size: .; DNA: TGCGCCAGCAGCCCATGGACAGGGCAATCAAGACCTGAAGCTTTCTTT; CDR3: CASSPWTGQSRPEAFF
D: .; J: TRBJ2-1; V: TRBV6-6; size: once; DNA: TGTGCCAGCAGTTGGACAGACAATGAGCAGTTCTTC; CDR3: CASSWTDNEQFF
D: .; J: TRBJ2-1; V: TRBV7-2; size: .; DNA: TGTGCCAGCAGCGCCGGGACTGTCTACAATGAGCAGTTCTTC; CDR3: CASSAGTVYNEQFF
D: .; J: TRBJ1-6; V: TRBV7-3; size: .; DNA: TGTGCCAGCAGCGCACAGGGAAAGAATTCACCCCTCCACTTT; CDR3: CASSAQGKNSPLHF
D: .; J: TRBJ1-2; V: TRBV1; size: once; DNA: TGCACCAGCAGCCATCCCCCCGGGTTTGGCTACACCTTC; CDR3: CTSSHPPGFGYTF
D: .; J: TRBJ2-1; V: TRBV7-9; size: .; DNA: TGTGCCAGCAGCCCCAACGTCTATCGGGGTTACAATGAGCAGTTCTTC; CDR3: CASSPNVYRGYNEQFF
D: TRBD2; J: TRBJ2-1; V: TRBV7-9; size: .; DNA: TGTGCCAGCAGCTTAAAACTAGCGGGAGTTGAGCAGTTCTTC; CDR3: CASSLKLAGVEQFF
D: .; J: TRBJ1-2; V: TRBV12-3/TRBV12-4; size: few; DNA: TGTGCCAGCAGTTTTGGGGGGTTGGGTGGCTACACCTTC; CDR3: CASSFGGLGGYTF
D: TRBD1; J: TRBJ1-1; V: TRBV5-1; size: .; DNA: TGCGCCAGCAGCCTAGACAGGGGGCCTGAAGCTTTCTTT; CDR3: CASSLDRGPEAFF
D: .; J: TRBJ2-3; V: TRBV9; size: once; DNA: TGTGCCAGCAGCGTAGAGCCTAGTGCAGATACGCAGTATTTT; CDR3: CASSVEPSADTQYF
D: .; J: TRBJ1-1; V: TRBV3-1/TRBV3-2; size: many; DNA: TGTGCCAGCAGCCAAGATCTTGGACACCCCACTGAAGCTTTCTTT; CDR3: CASSQDLGHPTEAFF
D: .; J: TRBJ2-1; V: TRBV4-1; size: .; DNA: TGCGCCAGCAGACCAGTGGGCCAGGGTAATGAGCAGTTCTTC; CDR3: CASRPVGQGNEQFF
D: TRBD2; J: TRBJ2-1; V: TRBV27; size: .; DNA: TGTGCCAGCAGTTCCGCCGGAGCGGGAGAAGATGAGCAGTTCTTC; CDR3: CASSSAGAGEDEQFF
D: .; J: TRBJ1-5; V: TRBV5-5; size: .; DNA: TGTGCCAGCAGCTTGGTCGGAGGGGACGCTAGCAATCAGCCCCAGCATTTT; CDR3: CASSLVGGDASNQPQHF
D: .; J: TRBJ2-1; V: TRBV6-5; size: .; DNA: TGTGCCAGCAGAATCGGGGACATGGCCAATGAGCAGTTCTTC; CDR3: CASRIGDMANEQFF
D: TRBD1; J: TRBJ1-4; V: TRBV19; size: .; DNA: TGTGCCAGTAAACCGGGACAGCACTTTGCAACTAATGAAAAACTGTTTTTT; CDR3: CASKPGQHFATNEKLFF
D: .; J: TRBJ1-2; V: TRBV11-2; size: .; DNA: TGTGCCAGCAGCTTTGGGGCCGCCCCCTATGGCTACACCTTC; CDR3: CASSFGAAPYGYTF
D: .; J: TRBJ2-1; V: TRBV6-5; size: .; DNA: TGTGCCAGCAGTTACGAGGGACATTACAATGAGCAGTTCTTC; CDR3: CASSYEGHYNEQFF
D: .; J: TRBJ2-1; V: TRBV5-6; size: many; DNA: TGTGCCAGCAGCTTGAGGGCGGGAATCTACAATGAGCAGTTCTTC; CDR3: CASSLRAGIYNEQFF
D: .; J: TRBJ2-1; V: TRBV29-1; size: .; DNA: TGCAGCGTCGAGGTGACAGTGAGTCTCTACAATGAGCAGTTCTTC; CDR3: CSVEVTVSLYNEQFF
D: .; J: TRBJ2-2; V: TRBV28; size: few; DNA: TGTGCCAGCAGTTCCAGGACTCCGAACACCGGGGAGCTGTTTTTT; CDR3: CASSSRTPNTGELFF
D: .; J: TRBJ1-5; V: TRBV24-1; size: .; DNA: TGTGCCACCAGTGAGGCAGGCCCTCCGAGTCAGCCCCAGCATTTT; CDR3: CATSEAGPPSQPQHF
D: .; J: TRBJ1-2; V: TRBV28; size: few; DNA: TGTGCCAGCAGTTTATTAGTAGGGGATCGCTATGGCTACACCTTC; CDR3: CASSLLVGDRYGYTF
D: .; J: TRBJ1-3; V: TRBV19; size: once; DNA: TGTGCCAGTAGTATAGGGGCTGGCGGAAACACCATATATTTT; CDR3: CASSIGAGGNTIYF
D: .; J: TRBJ2-7; V: TRBV15; size: .; DNA: TGTGCCACCAGCAGATCAAAGGGGTACGAGCAGTACTTC; CDR3: CATSRSKGYEQYF
D: .; J: TRBJ1-5; V: TRBV12-3/TRBV12-4; size: .; DNA: TGTGCCAGCAGTATCGGACGCGGGCAGCCCCAGCATTTT; CDR3: CASSIGRGQPQHF
D: .; J: TRBJ2-1; V: TRBV21-1; size: .; DNA: TGTGCCAGCAGCAAAAGCGGTACTAGCGGGAATTGGATTGGGAATGAGCAGTTCTTC; CDR3: CASSKSGTSGNWIGNEQFF
D: .; J: TRBJ1-1; V: TRBV27; size: few; DNA: TGTGCCAGCAGTTTCGGTGGACAGATGGACACTGAAGCTTTCTTT; CDR3: CASSFGGQMDTEAFF
D: .; J: TRBJ2-3; V: TRBV20-1; size: .; DNA: TGCAGTGCTAGTATTTCCGGGAGTGCAGATACGCAGTATTTT; CDR3: CSASISGSADTQYF
D: .; J: TRBJ1-1; V: TRBV28; size: .; DNA: TGTGCCAGCAGTAAGCGGACTGAAGCTTTCTTT; CDR3: CASSKRTEAFF
D: TRBD1; J: TRBJ1-2; V: TRBV5-4; size: many; DNA: TGTGCCAGCAGCTTGGGGGACAGATTTAACTATGGCTACACCTTC; CDR3: CASSLGDRFNYGYTF
D: .; J: TRBJ1-2; V: TRBV28; size: .; DNA: TGTGCCAGCAGTACCCACAGGAATTATGGCTACACCTTC; CDR3: CASSTHRNYGYTF
D: .; J: TRBJ1-2; V: TRBV5-4; size: .; DNA: TGTGCCAGCAGCAGCCCGGGGGGAGGGGATGGCTACACCTTC; CDR3: CASSSPGGGDGYTF